This T cell receptor beta chain is drawn from a study of blood T cell repertoires in COVID-19. Study as a whole: The samples span acute and convalescent COVID-19 from the United States, Italy and Spain. In each case, the material was cDNA or gDNA derived from T cells, B-cell-depleted T cells, or PBMCs.

Original data processing: It was from reference gene primer amplification that nucleated cell counts were estimated. The repertoire was sequenced with immunoSEQ multiplex PCR; TCRdb's copy has only in-frame clones and lacks some. V, J and clone size reflect that table, while D and trimming were determined from the DNA. The sample consists of around 30,000 clones, 77% of them appearing once. J was trimmed by 5 bases and V by 1 base; bases with no gene match: 5. The CDR3 sequence is 15 residues long. Germline-derived CDR1 and CDR2 are LGHDT and YNNKEL (reference sequence). This clone was detected a few times.

Sequencing used peripheral blood. The TCR comes from a human donor in a cohort sampled during active COVID-19. The V call is TRBV3-1 (or the pseudogene TRBV3-2), the J call TRBJ1-5, with 7 bases that match TRBD1. The CDR3 loop is CASSQGAGGYQPQHF. CDR3 in DNA: TGTGCCAGCAGCCAAGGAGCAGGGGGGTATCAGCCCCAGCATTTT.